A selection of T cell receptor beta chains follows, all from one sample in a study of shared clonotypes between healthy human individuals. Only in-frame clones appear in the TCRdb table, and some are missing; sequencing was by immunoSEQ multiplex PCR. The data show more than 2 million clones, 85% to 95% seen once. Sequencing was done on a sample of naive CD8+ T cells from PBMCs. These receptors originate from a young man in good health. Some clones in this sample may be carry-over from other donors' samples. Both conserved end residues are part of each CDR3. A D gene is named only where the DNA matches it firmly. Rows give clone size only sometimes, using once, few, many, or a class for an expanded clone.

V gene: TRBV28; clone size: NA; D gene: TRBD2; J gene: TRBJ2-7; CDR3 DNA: TGTGCCAGCAGTTTGACGGGGGTAGCGGGAGTAGTCTTCAACGAGCAGTACTTC; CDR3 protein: CASSLTGVAGVVFNEQYF
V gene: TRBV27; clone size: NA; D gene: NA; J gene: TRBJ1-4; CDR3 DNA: TGTGCCAGCAGTATCCGTCGGGGTTTTGGTGAAAAACTGTTTTTT; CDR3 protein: CASSIRRGFGEKLFF
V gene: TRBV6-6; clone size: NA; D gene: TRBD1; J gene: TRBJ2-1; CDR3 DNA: TGTGCCAGCAGAGAAAGAGGGGGACAGAACAATGAGCAGTTCTTC; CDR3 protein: CASRERGGQNNEQFF
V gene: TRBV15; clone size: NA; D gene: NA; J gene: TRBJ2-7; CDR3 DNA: TGTGCCACCAGCGTTCAGGAAGGGGCGACCTACGAGCAGTACTTC; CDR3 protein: CATSVQEGATYEQYF
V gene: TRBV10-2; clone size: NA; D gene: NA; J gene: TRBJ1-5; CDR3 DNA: TGCGCCAGCACCCCCTTCGCCATCAATCAGCCCCAGCATTTT; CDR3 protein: CASTPFAINQPQHF
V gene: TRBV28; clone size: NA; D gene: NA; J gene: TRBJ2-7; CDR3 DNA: TGTGCCAGCAGTTTGGGCCGGCGGCTAGCGCAACCCTACGAGCAGTACTTC; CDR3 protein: CASSLGRRLAQPYEQYF
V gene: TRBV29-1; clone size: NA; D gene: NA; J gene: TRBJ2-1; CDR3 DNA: TGCAGCGTTGCGGGACACTTGGGACTGAGCTCCTACAATGAGCAGTTCTTC; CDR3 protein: CSVAGHLGLSSYNEQFF
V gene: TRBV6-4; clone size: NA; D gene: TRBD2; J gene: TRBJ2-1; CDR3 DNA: TGTGCCAGCAGTCCGGGACTAGCGGGGTACAATGAGCAGTTCTTC; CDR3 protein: CASSPGLAGYNEQFF
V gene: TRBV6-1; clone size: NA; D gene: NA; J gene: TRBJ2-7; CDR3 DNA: TGTGCCAGCAGTGAGGCCAGGCCCTACGAGCAGTACTTC; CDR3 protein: CASSEARPYEQYF
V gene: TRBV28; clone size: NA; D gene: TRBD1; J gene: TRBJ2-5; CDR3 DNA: TGTGCCAGCAGTCCGCGGACAGGGAATATACTCCCCCAAGAGACCCAGTACTTC; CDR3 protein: CASSPRTGNILPQETQYF
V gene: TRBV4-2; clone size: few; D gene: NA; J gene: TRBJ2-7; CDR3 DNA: TGTGCCAGCAGCCAAGGACTAGCCTACGAGCAGTACTTC; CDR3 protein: CASSQGLAYEQYF
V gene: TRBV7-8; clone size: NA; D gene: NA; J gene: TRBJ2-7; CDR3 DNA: TGTGCCAGCAGCCGGGTATCAGACTACGAGCAGTACTTC; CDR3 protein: CASSRVSDYEQYF
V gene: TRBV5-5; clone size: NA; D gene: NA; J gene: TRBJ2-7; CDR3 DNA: TGTGCCAGCAGCTTGCGGCTACGGGACGCTTTCTACGAGCAGTACTTC; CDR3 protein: CASSLRLRDAFYEQYF
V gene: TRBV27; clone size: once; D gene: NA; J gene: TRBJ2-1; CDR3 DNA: TGTGCCAGCAGGCGCTACAATGAGCAGTTCTTC; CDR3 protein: CASRRYNEQFF
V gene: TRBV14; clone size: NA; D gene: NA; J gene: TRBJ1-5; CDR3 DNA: TGTGCCAGCAGCCAAGGTTTGCGGATCCTTGTATGGCATTTT; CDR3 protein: CASSQGLRILVWHF
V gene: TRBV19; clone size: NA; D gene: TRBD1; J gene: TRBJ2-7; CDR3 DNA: TGTGCCAGTAGAAGCCGGGACAGTAGGTACGAGCAGTACTTC; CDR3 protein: CASRSRDSRYEQYF
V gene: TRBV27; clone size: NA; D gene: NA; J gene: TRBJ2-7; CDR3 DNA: TGTGCCAGCGCCAGCACTTCCTACGAGCAGTACTTC; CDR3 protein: CASASTSYEQYF
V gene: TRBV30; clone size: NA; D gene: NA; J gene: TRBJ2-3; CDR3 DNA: TGTGCCTGGAGTGTGAGGGGGAGACACACAGATACGCAGTATTTT; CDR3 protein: CAWSVRGRHTDTQYF
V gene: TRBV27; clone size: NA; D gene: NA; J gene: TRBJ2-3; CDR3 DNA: TGTGCCAGCAGTTTAGGGTCTCTTTGGGGTAATGTGGATACGCAGTATTTT; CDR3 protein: CASSLGSLWGNVDTQYF
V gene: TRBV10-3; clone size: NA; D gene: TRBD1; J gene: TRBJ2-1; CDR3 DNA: TGTGCCATAGATGACAGGGGAGGCAATGAGCAGTTCTTC; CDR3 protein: CAIDDRGGNEQFF
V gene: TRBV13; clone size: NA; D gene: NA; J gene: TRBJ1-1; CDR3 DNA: TGTGCCAGCGGCATGGGCACTGAAGCTTTCTTT; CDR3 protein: CASGMGTEAFF
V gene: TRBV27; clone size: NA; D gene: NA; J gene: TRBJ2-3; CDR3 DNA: TGTGCCAGCAGTTTATTTGGGGGGACAGATACGCAGTATTTT; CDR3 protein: CASSLFGGTDTQYF
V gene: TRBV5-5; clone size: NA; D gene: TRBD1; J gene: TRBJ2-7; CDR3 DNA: TGTGCCAGCAGCACCCAGGGGGCCCTCTACGAGCAGTACTTC; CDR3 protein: CASSTQGALYEQYF
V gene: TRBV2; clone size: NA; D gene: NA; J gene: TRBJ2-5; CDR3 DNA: TGTGCCAGTTTGGCGGGAGTAGGGGGGTACCAAGAGACCCAGTACTTC; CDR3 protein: CASLAGVGGYQETQYF
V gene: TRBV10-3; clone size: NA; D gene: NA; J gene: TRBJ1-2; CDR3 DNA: TGTGCCATCAGTGAGTTATTCTCAGGCTCGAACTATGGCTACACCTTC; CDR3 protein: CAISELFSGSNYGYTF
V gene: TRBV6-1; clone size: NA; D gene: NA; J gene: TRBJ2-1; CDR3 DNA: TGTGCCAGCAGTGAACCGGGCCCGGGGGAGTTCTTC; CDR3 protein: CASSEPGPGEFF
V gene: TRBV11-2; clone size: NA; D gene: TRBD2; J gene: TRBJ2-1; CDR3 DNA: TGTGCCAGCAGCTGGACTAGCGGGAGGTCCAATGAGCAGTTCTTC; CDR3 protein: CASSWTSGRSNEQFF
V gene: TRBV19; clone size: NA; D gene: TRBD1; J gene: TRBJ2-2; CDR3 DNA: TGTGCCAGTAGTATAAGAGGCAGGGGGACCGGGGAGCTGTTTTTT; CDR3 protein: CASSIRGRGTGELFF
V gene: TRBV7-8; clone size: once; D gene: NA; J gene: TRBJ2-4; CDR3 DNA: TGTGCCAGCAGCTTACGTTTGAGGCCAGGGGCAATGGGGAAAAACATTCAGTACTTC; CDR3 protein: CASSLRLRPGAMGKNIQYF
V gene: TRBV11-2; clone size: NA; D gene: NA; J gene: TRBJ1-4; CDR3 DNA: TGTGCCAGCAGCCTAGTCCCCGCCTCAGGGGTCGAAAAACTGTTTTTT; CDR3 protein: CASSLVPASGVEKLFF
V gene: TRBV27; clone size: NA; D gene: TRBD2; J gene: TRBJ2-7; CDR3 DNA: TGTGCCAGCAGTTTAGGGACTAGCGGTTACTACGAGCAGTACTTC; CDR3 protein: CASSLGTSGYYEQYF